This T cell receptor beta chain was captured by sequencing in a study of T cell responses to AZD1222 COVID-19 vaccine. Background on the study: Analysis merged second doses at about 4 or about 12 weeks.

V was shortened by 0 bases and J by 5 bases, with 13 bases between the two germline ends. The length of the CDR3 is 15 residues. Germline assignment: CDR1 ENHRY and CDR2 SYGVKD. Clones were read by immunoSEQ multiplex PCR, and TCRdb kept only the in-frame ones, dropping some. The data hold approximately 110,000 clones, with around nine tenths observed a single time. The source material was peripheral blood, sampled on day 0 of AZD1222 vaccination. J is TRBJ1-1 and V is TRBV10-3; TRBD1 is a possible D gene (6 bases). This sequence originates from an adult in good health. CDR3 DNA: TGTGCCATCAGTGAGTCGGGAGACAGGATAACTGAAGCTTTCTTT. Amino acid sequence: CAISESGDRITEAFF.